This T cell receptor (beta chain) comes out of a study of early T cells in non-severe SARS-CoV-2 infection. CDR1 and CDR2 (germline): SGHTA, FQGNSA. The germline V and J ends were trimmed by 5 bases and 0 bases, with 20 bases remaining between them. The CDR3 totals 18 residues. Using its own MiXCR run on the 5' RACE reads, TCRdb lists one record per CDR3 protein. Of 100,000 to 150,000 distinct CDR3 sequences in the sample, about 15% are singletons; the top ten hold roughly 22%. The V gene is TRBV7-2, the J gene TRBJ2-1; D possibly corresponds to TRBD2 (5 bases). The receptor's source is an adult who was a healthcare worker with PCR-confirmed SARS-CoV-2 infection or an uninfected control (not recorded which). The sequenced material came from whole blood. In nucleotides, the CDR3 is TGTGCCAGCAGCCTTAGATCGACTGGAACTAGCTCCTACAATGAGCAGTTCTTC. Protein: CASSLRSTGTSSYNEQFF.